This entry lists 28 T cell receptor beta chains sequenced from one sample in a study of identical twins. TCRdb independently ran MiXCR on the 5' RACE reads; one entry per CDR3 protein. The table records more than 1.5 million distinct CDR3 sequences, less than 35% of them present only once. Source material: cord blood. The source is a newborn girl in good health.

Only a few counts were recorded for this clonotype. The gene calls are TRBV12-3 or TRBV12-4 and TRBJ2-4; the match to TRBD1 covers 7 bases. The tail of the sequence fits TRBJ2-7 better, so the J call may be wrong. This CDR3 contains 17 residues. CDR3 sequence reads: CASSLREAGGRPYEQYF. DNA for the CDR3: TGTGCCAGCAGCTTAAGGGAAGCAGGGGGTAGGCCGTACGAGCAGTACTTC.

V usage is TRBV7-2 and J usage is TRBJ1-5, with D perhaps TRBD1 (5 bases). V gave up 5 bases and J gave up 3 bases, with 11 bases separating them. This CDR3 is 14 amino acids long. The V gene's germline CDR1 is SGHTA and CDR2 FQGNSA. The CDR3 sequence: CASSRIGANQPQHF. The DNA for the CDR3 is TGTGCCAGCAGCCGCATAGGGGCCAATCAGCCCCAGCATTTT. The complete variable domain, with remaining parts taken from reference TRBV7-2 and TRBJ1-5, reads GAGVSQSPSNKVTEKGKDVELRCDPISGHTALYWYRQSLGQGLEFLIYFQGNSAPDKSGLPSDRFSAERTGGSVSTLTIQRTQQEDSAVYLCASSRIGANQPQHFGDGTRLSIL.

The V call is TRBV20-1, the J call TRBJ2-7, with TRBD2 matching over 8 bases. From germline, CDR1 is DFQATT and CDR2 SNEGSKA (reference sequence). CDR3 length equals 13 residues. V shed 3 bases and J 6 bases; nucleotides not matched to a gene: 7. The CDR3 sequence: CSARFRLASEQYF. CDR3 DNA: TGCAGTGCTAGGTTCCGACTAGCGTCCGAGCAGTACTTC.

Only a few counts were recorded for this clonotype. This chain joins TRBV29-1 and TRBJ2-3; D is undetermined. V lost 5 bases to trimming and J lost 2 bases, with 11 bases between them. Germline lookup yields CDR1 SQVTM and CDR2 ANQGSEA. The CDR3 totals 13 residues. The CDR3 reads CSVSRHPTDTQYF. The DNA of the CDR3 is TGCAGCGTTAGTCGGCACCCCACAGATACGCAGTATTTT.

The CDR3 region is CASSRKISGSYEQYF. The CDR3 DNA reads as TGTGCCAGCAGCCGAAAGATTAGTGGGTCCTACGAGCAGTACTTC. The V gene is TRBV27, the J gene TRBJ2-7, with no clear D. Germline V CDR1 and CDR2: MNHEY, SMNVEV (reference sequence). The CDR3 is made up of 15 amino acids. The V end lost 6 bases, the J end lost 1 base, and 16 bases lay between the germline ends.

This rearrangement joins TRBV20-1 to TRBJ1-1; TRBD1 might be the D (5 bases). V lost 3 bases and J 3 bases, leaving 11 bases between the germline ends. CDR3 length: 13 residues. Per the germline V gene, CDR1 is DFQATT and CDR2 is SNEGSKA (reference sequence). CDR3 DNA sequence: TGCAGTGCTAGGAAACAGGCTTACACTGAAGCTTTCTTT. Encoded protein: CSARKQAYTEAFF.

This clonotype was recorded many times. V is TRBV29-1 and J is TRBJ2-1, with 7 bases lining up with TRBD2. The trim removed 7 bases at V and 6 bases at J, leaving 9 bases unmatched. Per the germline V gene, CDR1 is SQVTM and CDR2 is ANQGSEA. The CDR3 is 13 amino acids. The CDR3 here is CSAGGPPVNEQFF. The CDR3, as DNA: TGCAGCGCGGGAGGCCCCCCGGTCAATGAGCAGTTCTTC.

This clonotype was counted only a few times. The gene calls are TRBV25-1 and TRBJ1-2; TRBD1 matches 8 bases. This CDR3 comprises 17 residues. V shed 4 bases, J shed 4 bases, and the junction held 14 bases outside the gene matches. Per germline, CDR1 MGHDK and CDR2 SYGVNS. The CDR3: CASSGSNRQGTGYGYTF. The CDR3 bases are TGTGCCAGCAGTGGGTCCAACCGACAGGGGACGGGCTATGGCTACACCTTC.

This clonotype was counted ten times or more. The CDR3 coding sequence is TGTGCCAGCAGCTCCGGACTTAATAAGCAGTACTTC. Encoded protein: CASSSGLNKQYF. The chain uses TRBV7-2 and TRBJ2-7, with a tentative D call TRBD2 (5 bases). Trimming removed 4 bases from V and 8 bases from J, with 12 bases in between. CDR3 length: 12 amino acids. CDR1 is SGHTA and CDR2 is FQGNSA in the germline V gene.

V and J are TRBV27 and TRBJ2-3; TRBD1 matches 7 bases. The germline gives CDR1 MNHEY, CDR2 SMNVEV (reference sequence). Losses at the gene ends were 0 bases for V and 2 bases for J; bases not matched to a gene: 17. CDR3 length: 20 residues. CDR3 DNA: TGTGCCAGCAGTTTATCGACTTTTCCTTTCAGGACAGGTCTCACAGATACGCAGTATTTT. Translation: CASSLSTFPFRTGLTDTQYF.

For this clonotype: This may come from a read error, since a much larger clone is one base off. V usage is TRBV10-3 and J usage is TRBJ2-7; 7 nucleotides line up with TRBD1. CDR1 and CDR2 (germline): ENHRY, SYGVKD. The CDR3 totals 14 residues. CDR3 residues: CTISPGQSSYEQYF. CDR3 nucleotides: TGTACCATCAGTCCGGGACAGAGCTCCTACGAGCAGTACTTC.

This clonotype is a singleton in its sample. The V and J genes are TRBV27 and TRBJ1-5; D might be TRBD1 (6 bases). The CDR3 extends over 16 amino acids. Germline V gene lookup returns CDR1 MNHEY and CDR2 SMNVEV (reference sequence). V was pared by 3 bases and J by 4 bases, with 16 bases between. As DNA, the CDR3 is TGTGCCAGCAGTTTCGGGTCTGTAGGGGGAAATCAGCCCCAGCATTTT. Translated: CASSFGSVGGNQPQHF.

The genes are TRBV2 and TRBJ1-1, with 9 bases that match TRBD1. CDR1 is SNHLY and CDR2 is FYNNEI in the germline V gene. There are 18 residues in the CDR3. V lost 9 bases, J lost 6 bases, and 23 bases stayed unmatched. CDR3 protein: CARSAFPGQGWGPSEAFF. DNA for the CDR3: TGTGCCAGATCCGCATTTCCGGGACAGGGTTGGGGGCCCTCTGAAGCTTTCTTT.

There are a few counts of this clonotype. V gene TRBV14 combines with J gene TRBJ1-5, with D uncertain. The ends were cut back, 3 bases at V and 0 bases at J, with 9 bases in the middle. This CDR3 is built from 15 residues. The germline V gene encodes CDR1 SGHDN and CDR2 FVKESK. CDR3 in DNA: TGTGCCAGCAGCCACCGTGACCGTAGCAATCAGCCCCAGCATTTT. Protein: CASSHRDRSNQPQHF.

This clonotype was seen only a few times. V usage is TRBV20-1 and J usage is TRBJ1-5, with D unclear. The CDR3 contains 13 residues. Deletions cut 4 bases from V and 0 bases from J, with 7 bases between. Germline CDR1 DFQATT, CDR2 SNEGSKA (reference sequence). CDR3 residues: CSATYDSNQPQHF. The DNA of the CDR3 is TGCAGTGCTACGTATGATAGCAATCAGCCCCAGCATTTT.

V and J are TRBV7-2 and TRBJ2-1, with 7 bases lining up with TRBD2. The CDR3 loop spans 14 amino acids. CDR1 is SGHTA, CDR2 FQGNSA, per germline. With 1 base clipped from V and 8 bases from J, the junction kept 5 bases outside the gene matches. CDR3 coding DNA: TGTGCCAGCAGCTTAGTGGGAGGGTCGCATGAGCAGTTCTTC. Protein sequence: CASSLVGGSHEQFF. The complete variable domain, with remaining parts taken from reference TRBV7-2 and TRBJ2-1, reads GAGVSQSPSNKVTEKGKDVELRCDPISGHTALYWYRQSLGQGLEFLIYFQGNSAPDKSGLPSDRFSAERTGGSVSTLTIQRTQQEDSAVYLCASSLVGGSHEQFFGPGTRLTVL.

J is TRBJ2-2 and V is TRBV4-1; 7 bases align to TRBD1. J lost 5 bases, V lost 3 bases, and 3 bases had no gene match. Germline V gene data show CDR1 as MGHRA and CDR2 as YSYEKL. There are 14 residues in the CDR3. In DNA form, the CDR3 reads TGCGCCAGCAGCCATCCGGGACAGACCGGGGAGCTGTTTTTT. It specifies CASSHPGQTGELFF.

In this sample, this clonotype turned up many times. The rearrangement uses TRBV27 and TRBJ2-7, with D possibly being TRBD1 (5 bases). The germline V gene has CDR1 MNHEY and CDR2 SMNVEV (reference sequence). Trimming pared 5 bases from V and 5 bases from J, leaving 7 bases between. The CDR3 is 11 residues long. CDR3: CASSIRDEQYF. CDR3 DNA: TGTGCCAGCAGTATCAGGGACGAGCAGTACTTC.

This sequence joins TRBV20-1 and TRBJ1-2; D remains unclear. V was cut by 0 bases and J by 5 bases, with 7 bases left in between. This CDR3 is built from 12 residues. The germline gives CDR1 DFQATT, CDR2 SNEGSKA (reference sequence). This chain's CDR3 is CSARDNRYGYTF. The CDR3 nucleotides read TGCAGTGCTAGAGATAACCGATATGGCTACACCTTC.

This chain uses TRBV7-9 with TRBJ1-4; tentative D call: TRBD1 (5 bases). Germline V gives CDR1 SEHNR, CDR2 FQNEAQ (reference sequence). This CDR3 spans 15 amino acids. The V gene lost 5 bases and the J gene lost 3 bases, with 13 bases spanning the gap. The CDR3 spells CASSNGASSNEKLFF. CDR3 DNA: TGTGCCAGCAGCAATGGGGCCTCCTCTAATGAAAAACTGTTTTTT. The complete variable domain, with remaining parts taken from reference TRBV7-9 and TRBJ1-4, reads DTGVSQNPRHKITKRGQNVTFRCDPISEHNRLYWYRQTLGQGPEFLTYFQNEAQLEKSRLLSDRFSAERPKGSFSTLEIQRTEQGDSAMYLCASSNGASSNEKLFFGSGTQLSVL.

The V and J genes are TRBV6-1 and TRBJ2-1; 8 bases align to TRBD2. The J segment lost 9 bases and the V segment lost 5 bases, leaving 6 bases of the junction unmatched. This CDR3 is built from 13 residues. Germline-derived CDR1 and CDR2 are MNHNS and SASEGT. This chain's CDR3 is CASSPLAVLEQFF. The CDR3 DNA is TGTGCCAGCAGTCCACTAGCGGTTCTTGAGCAGTTCTTC.

Comments on this clonotype: A much larger clone sits a single nucleotide away, making a read error possible. The V call is TRBV25-1, the J call TRBJ2-7; 7 bases match TRBD2. CDR3 size: 13 residues. CDR1 MGHDK and CDR2 SYGVNS come from the germline V gene. Trimming removed 7 bases from V and 6 bases from J; junction bases left unmatched: 9. The CDR3 sequence is CASIGLVTGEQYF. The CDR3 region has the DNA TGTGCCAGCATCGGACTAGTTACAGGCGAGCAGTACTTC.

The chain has TRBV27 and TRBJ1-5; D not certain. Germline CDR1 reads MNHEY; CDR2 reads SMNVEV (reference sequence). The CDR3 is 13 residues long. Deletions cut 5 bases from V and 8 bases from J, with 13 bases between. The CDR3 loop reads CASSPVSNKPQHF. CDR3 in DNA: TGTGCCAGCAGTCCAGTTTCTAATAAGCCCCAGCATTTT.

The sample holds many counts of this clonotype. This rearrangement joins TRBV29-1 to TRBJ2-7; D remains unclear. This CDR3 region has 11 residues. Trimming removed 6 bases from V and 2 bases from J, with 8 bases in between. The germline V gene encodes CDR1 SQVTM and CDR2 ANQGSEA. The CDR3: CSVVDAYEQYF. The CDR3 DNA is TGCAGCGTGGTTGACGCCTACGAGCAGTACTTC.

This clonotype showed up just a few times. This chain uses TRBV12-3 or TRBV12-4 with TRBJ2-7, with 8 bases aligning to TRBD2. J was trimmed by 0 bases and V by 3 bases; bases with no gene match: 13. The CDR3 extends over 18 amino acids. DNA of the CDR3: TGTGCCAGCAGTTTTTATTATCAGAGCGGGAGCTCCTCCTACGAGCAGTACTTC. Its protein is CASSFYYQSGSSSYEQYF.

The chain recombines TRBV2 with TRBJ1-1; 8 bases are a match to TRBD1. The CDR3 length is 15 residues. With V trimmed by 0 bases and J by 7 bases, 7 bases remained unmatched. The germline gives CDR1 SNHLY, CDR2 FYNNEI. The CDR3 nucleotides read TGTGCCAGCAGTGAAGCCACGACAGGGGTGGTTGAAGCTTTCTTT. Its protein product is CASSEATTGVVEAFF. Using reference TRBV2 and TRBJ1-1 for the parts outside the CDR3, the full variable domain is EPEVTQTPSHQVTQMGQEVILRCVPISNHLYFYWYRQILGQKVEFLVSFYNNEISEKSEIFDDQFSVERPDGSNFTLKIRSTKLEDSAMYFCASSEATTGVVEAFFGQGTRLTVV.

This sequence joins TRBV9 and TRBJ2-1, with a weak D call TRBD2 (5 bases). The CDR3 length is 15 residues. V lost 3 bases to trimming and J lost 5 bases, with 15 bases between them. In germline, CDR1 is SGDLS, CDR2 YYNGEE. This chain's CDR3 is CASSGPRTGHNEQFF. CDR3 sequence (DNA): TGTGCCAGCAGCGGACCCAGGACTGGACACAATGAGCAGTTCTTC.

The genes are TRBV27 and TRBJ1-3; no clear D gene. Germline V gene data show CDR1 as MNHEY and CDR2 as SMNVEV (reference sequence). The CDR3 runs 14 residues. V was cut by 6 bases and J by 0 bases, with 9 bases left in between. CDR3 amino acids: CASSPRASGNTIYF. In DNA, the CDR3 is TGTGCCAGCAGCCCCCGGGCCTCTGGAAACACCATATATTTT.